Shown below are 3 T cell receptor beta chains from a single sample sequenced in a study of T cell responses to AZD1222 COVID-19 vaccine. Libraries were prepared by immunoSEQ multiplex PCR; TCRdb keeps only in-frame clonotypes and omits some of them. The table shows about 130,000 clones, with more than 85% occurring only once. Sequences were derived from peripheral blood, sampled on day 0 of AZD1222 vaccination. The receptors stem from an adult in good health.

The chain has TRBV3-1 (or the pseudogene TRBV3-2) and TRBJ2-1, with D possibly matching TRBD2 (7 bases). The CDR3 extends over 15 amino acids. The ends were cut back, 2 bases at V and 5 bases at J, with 13 bases in the middle. Germline assignment: CDR1 LGHDT and CDR2 YNNKEL (reference sequence). Here the CDR3 reads CASSQRGAYDNEQFF. Written as DNA, the CDR3 is TGTGCCAGCAGCCAACGGGGGGCCTACGACAATGAGCAGTTCTTC.

This chain uses TRBV7-2 with TRBJ2-1; the match to TRBD2 covers 7 bases. CDR3 length equals 16 residues. J gave up 9 bases and V 5 bases, and 16 bases lay outside the gene matches. Germline CDR1 and CDR2: SGHTA and FQGNSA. The CDR3 DNA sequence: TGTGCCAGCAGCCCAAGAGTCGGGGGGACGCCGTTTGAGCAGTTCTTC. Translation gives CASSPRVGGTPFEQFF.

The chain uses TRBV7-8 and TRBJ2-7, with TRBD2 as a possible D gene (7 bases). This CDR3 contains 13 residues. CDR1 is SGHVS and CDR2 is FQNEAQ in the germline V gene. The V end was cut by 6 bases, the J end by 2 bases, with 11 bases between. DNA of the CDR3: TGTGCCAGCAGTCCGGGGGGCGCCTACGAGCAGTACTTC. As protein: CASSPGGAYEQYF.